This T cell receptor beta chain was recorded in a study of identical twins. In the case of this clonotype: Its specificity is unknown.

Study findings and constraints: Excess twin sharing in beta out-of-frame sequences was weaker. There is a chance that invariant MAIT and iNKT cells partially muddied zero-insertion analyses.

A template switching step contributed a universal primer site, while unique molecular identifiers were present in the cDNA. TCRdb redid the calling of the 5' RACE reads with MiXCR, one entry per CDR3 protein. The sample gives under 1 million distinct CDR3 sequences, over 9% of which show up once; about 1.5% is in the top ten. These data were also filed under a second study, of yellow fever vaccine responses in identical twins. That report notes: Twins' vaccine T cell responses were reported to seem partly convergent and partly personalized.

This TCR derives from a woman aged 18-29 years in good health. The material sequenced was PBMCs.

CDR3 residues: CASSLVGLLGNEQFF. The CDR3 bases are TGCGCCAGCAGCTTGGTAGGCTTGCTAGGCAATGAGCAGTTCTTC. The chain joins TRBV5-1 to TRBJ2-1; no firm D call. Trimming cost V 0 bases and J 6 bases, with 13 bases left between them. The germline V gene has CDR1 SGHRS and CDR2 YFSETQ. The length of the CDR3 is 15 residues.